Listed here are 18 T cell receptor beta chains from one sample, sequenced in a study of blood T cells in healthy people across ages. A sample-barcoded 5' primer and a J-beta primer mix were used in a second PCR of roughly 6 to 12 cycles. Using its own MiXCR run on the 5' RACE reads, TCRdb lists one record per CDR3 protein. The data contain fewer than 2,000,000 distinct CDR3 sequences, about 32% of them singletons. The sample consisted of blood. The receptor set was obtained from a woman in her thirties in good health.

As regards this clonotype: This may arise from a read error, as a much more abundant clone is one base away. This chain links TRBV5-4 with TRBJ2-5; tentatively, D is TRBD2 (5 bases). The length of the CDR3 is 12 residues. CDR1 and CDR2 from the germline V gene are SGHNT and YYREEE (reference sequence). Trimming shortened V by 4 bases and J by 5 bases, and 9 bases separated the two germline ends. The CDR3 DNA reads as TGTGCCAGCAGCACCCGAGGGGAGACCCAGTACTTC. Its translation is CASSTRGETQYF. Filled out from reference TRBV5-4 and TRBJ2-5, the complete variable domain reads ETGVTQSPTHLIKTRGQQVTLRCSSQSGHNTVSWYQQALGQGPQFIFQYYREEENGRGNFPPRFSGLQFPNYSSELNVNALELDDSALYLCASSTRGETQYFGPGTRLLVL.

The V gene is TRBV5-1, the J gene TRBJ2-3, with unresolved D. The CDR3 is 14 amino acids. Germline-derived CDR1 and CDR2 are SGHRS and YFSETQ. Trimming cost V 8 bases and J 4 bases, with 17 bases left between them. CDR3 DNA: TGCGCCAGTGCGCCTGCGTCACTCGCAGATACGCAGTATTTT. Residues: CASAPASLADTQYF.

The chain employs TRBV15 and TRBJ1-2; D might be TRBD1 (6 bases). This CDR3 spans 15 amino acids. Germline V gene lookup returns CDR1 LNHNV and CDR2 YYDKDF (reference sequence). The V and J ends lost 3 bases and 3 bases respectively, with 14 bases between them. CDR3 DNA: TGTGCCACCAGCAGGGCAGCGACAGGTCACTATGGCTACACCTTC. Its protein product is CATSRAATGHYGYTF.

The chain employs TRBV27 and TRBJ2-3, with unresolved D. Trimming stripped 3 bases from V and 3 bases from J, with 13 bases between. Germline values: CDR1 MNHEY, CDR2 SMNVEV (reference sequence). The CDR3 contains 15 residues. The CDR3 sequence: CASSFVGESTDTQYF. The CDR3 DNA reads TGTGCCAGCAGTTTTGTAGGAGAATCGACAGATACGCAGTATTTT.

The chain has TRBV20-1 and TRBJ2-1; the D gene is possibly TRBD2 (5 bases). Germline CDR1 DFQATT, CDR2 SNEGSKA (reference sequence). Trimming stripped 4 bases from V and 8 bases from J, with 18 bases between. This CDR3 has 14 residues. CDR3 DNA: TGCAGTGCTACCCTAATGGCCCGGGGATATGAGCAGTTCTTC. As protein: CSATLMARGYEQFF.

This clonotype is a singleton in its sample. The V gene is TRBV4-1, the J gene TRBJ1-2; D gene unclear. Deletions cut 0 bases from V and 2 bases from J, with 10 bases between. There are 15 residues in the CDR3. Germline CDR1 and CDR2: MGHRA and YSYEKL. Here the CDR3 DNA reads TGCGCCAGCAGCCAAGAACGGGATGCGAACTATGGCTACACCTTC. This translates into CASSQERDANYGYTF.

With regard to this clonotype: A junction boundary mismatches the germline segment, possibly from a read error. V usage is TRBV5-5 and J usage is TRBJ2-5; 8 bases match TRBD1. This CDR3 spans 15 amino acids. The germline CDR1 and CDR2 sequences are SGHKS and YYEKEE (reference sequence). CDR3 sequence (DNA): TGTGCCAGCAGACCCTACGGACAGGGACGAGAGACCCGGTACTTC. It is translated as CASRPYGQGRETRYF.

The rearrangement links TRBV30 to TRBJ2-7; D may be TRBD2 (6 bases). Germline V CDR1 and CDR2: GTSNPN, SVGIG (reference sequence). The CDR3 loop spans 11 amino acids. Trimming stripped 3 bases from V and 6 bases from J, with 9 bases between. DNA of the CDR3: TGTGCCTGGAGGGACTACAGCGAGCAGTACTTC. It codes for CAWRDYSEQYF.

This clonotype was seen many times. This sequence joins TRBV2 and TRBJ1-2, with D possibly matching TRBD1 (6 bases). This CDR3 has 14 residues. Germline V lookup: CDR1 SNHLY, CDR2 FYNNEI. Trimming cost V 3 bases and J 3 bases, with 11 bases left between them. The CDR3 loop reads CASSDPQGYYGYTF. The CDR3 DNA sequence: TGTGCCAGCAGTGACCCCCAGGGGTACTATGGCTACACCTTC.

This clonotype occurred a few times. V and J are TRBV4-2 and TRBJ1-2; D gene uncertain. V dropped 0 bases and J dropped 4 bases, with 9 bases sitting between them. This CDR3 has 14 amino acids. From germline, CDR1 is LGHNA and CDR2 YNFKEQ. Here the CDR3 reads CASSQEEGSYGYTF. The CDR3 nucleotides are TGTGCCAGCAGCCAAGAGGAGGGCTCCTATGGCTACACCTTC.

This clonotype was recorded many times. Here the CDR3 reads CSAKTRRQGNYGYTF. The CDR3 nucleotides are TGCAGTGCTAAAACAAGGCGACAGGGGAACTATGGCTACACCTTC. This sequence joins TRBV20-1 and TRBJ1-2; 8 positions agree with TRBD1. Germline trimming cut 4 bases from V and 2 bases from J; bases unmatched to any gene: 9. This CDR3 has 15 amino acids. Germline CDR1 is DFQATT and CDR2 is SNEGSKA (reference sequence).

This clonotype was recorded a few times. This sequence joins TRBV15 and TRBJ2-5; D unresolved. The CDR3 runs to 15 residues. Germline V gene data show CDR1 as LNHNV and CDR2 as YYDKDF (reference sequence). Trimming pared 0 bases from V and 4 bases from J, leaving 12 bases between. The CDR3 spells CATSRDSVALETQYF. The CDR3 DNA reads TGTGCCACCAGCAGAGATTCAGTGGCCCTAGAGACCCAGTACTTC.

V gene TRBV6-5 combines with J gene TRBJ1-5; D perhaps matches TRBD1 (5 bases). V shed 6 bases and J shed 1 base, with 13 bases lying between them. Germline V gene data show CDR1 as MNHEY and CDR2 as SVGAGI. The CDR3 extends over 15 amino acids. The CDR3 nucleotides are TGTGCCAGCAGCAGGGCAGGGCTCAGCAATCAGCCCCAGCATTTT. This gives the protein CASSRAGLSNQPQHF.

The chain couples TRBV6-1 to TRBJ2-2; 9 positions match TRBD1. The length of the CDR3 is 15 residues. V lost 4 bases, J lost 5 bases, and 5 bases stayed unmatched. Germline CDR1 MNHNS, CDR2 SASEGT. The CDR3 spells CASSGDRGSTGELFF. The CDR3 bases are TGTGCCAGCAGTGGAGACAGGGGGAGTACCGGGGAGCTGTTTTTT.

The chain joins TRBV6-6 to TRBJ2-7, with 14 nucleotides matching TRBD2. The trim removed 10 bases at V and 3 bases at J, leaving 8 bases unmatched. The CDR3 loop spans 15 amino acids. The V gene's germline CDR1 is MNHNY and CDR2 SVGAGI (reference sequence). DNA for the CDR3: TGTGCCAACAGACCGGGACTAGCGGGGGTCTACGAGCAGTACTTC. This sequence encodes CANRPGLAGVYEQYF.

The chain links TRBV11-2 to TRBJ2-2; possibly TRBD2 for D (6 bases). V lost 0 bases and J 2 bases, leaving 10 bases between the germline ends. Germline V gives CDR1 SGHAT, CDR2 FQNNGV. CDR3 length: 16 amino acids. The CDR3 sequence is CASSLEGTVNTGELFF. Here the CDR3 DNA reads TGTGCCAGCAGCTTAGAGGGGACTGTAAACACCGGGGAGCTGTTTTTT.

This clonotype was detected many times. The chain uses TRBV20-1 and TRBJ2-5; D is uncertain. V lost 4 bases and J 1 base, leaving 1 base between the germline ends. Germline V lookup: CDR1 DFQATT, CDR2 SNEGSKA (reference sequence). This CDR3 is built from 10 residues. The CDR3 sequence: CSAIQETQYF. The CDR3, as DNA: TGCAGTGCTATCCAAGAGACCCAGTACTTC.

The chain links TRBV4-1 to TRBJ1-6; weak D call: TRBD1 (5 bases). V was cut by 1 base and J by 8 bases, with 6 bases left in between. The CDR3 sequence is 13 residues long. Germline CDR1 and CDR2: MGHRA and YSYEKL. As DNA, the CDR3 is TGCGCCAGCAGCCAAGGCAGGGATTCACCCCTCCACTTT. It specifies CASSQGRDSPLHF.